The T cell receptor (beta chain) under discussion was sequenced for a study of cytomegalovirus exposure and HLA in healthy donors. Study-wide findings and caveats: Overall, roughly 160 TCR beta chains were annotated as cytomegalovirus-associated. In vitro data verified three CMV-associated chains as specific for CMV antigens. Most TCR sequences were seen very rarely across donors, but some public TCRs occurred in many.

Profiled with immunoSEQ multiplex PCR; TCRdb holds only in-frame clones, not every one. This table has 100,000 to 150,000 clones, 88% appearing once. Per germline, CDR1 SEHNR and CDR2 FQNEAQ (reference sequence). The CDR3 is 14 amino acids. J gave up 6 bases and V 4 bases, and 5 bases lay outside the gene matches. With respect to this clone: Its target is unknown.

Sample: PBMCs. This chain links TRBV7-9 with TRBJ2-2; 7 bases line up with TRBD2. The sequence was obtained from a man aged 25-40 years in good health and CMV-seronegative. The chain's CDR3 is CASSSGLDSGELFF. CDR3 coding DNA: TGTGCCAGCAGCTCAGGACTAGATTCCGGGGAGCTGTTTTTT.